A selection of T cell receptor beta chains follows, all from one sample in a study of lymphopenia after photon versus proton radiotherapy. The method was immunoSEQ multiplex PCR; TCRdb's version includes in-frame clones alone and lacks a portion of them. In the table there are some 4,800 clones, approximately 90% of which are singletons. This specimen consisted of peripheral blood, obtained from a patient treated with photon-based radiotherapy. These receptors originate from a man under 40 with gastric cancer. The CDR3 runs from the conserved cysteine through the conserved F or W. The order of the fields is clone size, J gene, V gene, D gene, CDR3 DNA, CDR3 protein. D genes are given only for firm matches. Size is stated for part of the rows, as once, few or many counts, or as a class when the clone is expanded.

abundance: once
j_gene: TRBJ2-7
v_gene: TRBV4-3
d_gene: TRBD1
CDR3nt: TGCGCCAGCAGCTCGACAGGGGCACACTACGAGCAGTACTTC
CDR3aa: CASSSTGAHYEQYF

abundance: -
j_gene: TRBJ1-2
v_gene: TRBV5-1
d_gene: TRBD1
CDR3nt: TGCGCCAGCAGCCCTGGGACAGGGGGCCTTGCCGGCTACACCTTC
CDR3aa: CASSPGTGGLAGYTF

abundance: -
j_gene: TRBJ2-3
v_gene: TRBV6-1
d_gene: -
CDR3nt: TGTGCCAGCAGTGGGGGGTCAGATACGCAGTATTTT
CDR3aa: CASSGGSDTQYF

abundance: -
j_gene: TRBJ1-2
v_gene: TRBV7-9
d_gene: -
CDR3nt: TGTGCCAGCAGCCCTGCCCAGGGGCTCGGCTATGGCTACACCTTC
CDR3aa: CASSPAQGLGYGYTF

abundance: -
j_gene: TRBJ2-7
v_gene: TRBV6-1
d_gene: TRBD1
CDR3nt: TGTGCCAGCAGCCCCGACAGGGGCAGCGAGCAGTACTTC
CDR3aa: CASSPDRGSEQYF

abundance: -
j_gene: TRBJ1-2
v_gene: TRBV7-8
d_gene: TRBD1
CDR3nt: TGTGCCAGCAGCTCGACAGGGGGTGACTATGGCTACACCTTC
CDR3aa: CASSSTGGDYGYTF

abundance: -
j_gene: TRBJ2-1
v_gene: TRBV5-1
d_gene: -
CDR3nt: TGCGCCAGCAGCTTGGACACTAGGGATGAGCAGTTCTTC
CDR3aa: CASSLDTRDEQFF

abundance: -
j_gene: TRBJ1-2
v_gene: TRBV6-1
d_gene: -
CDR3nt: TGTGCCAGCAGTGAAGCAGGGTCTAGTGGCTACACCTTC
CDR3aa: CASSEAGSSGYTF

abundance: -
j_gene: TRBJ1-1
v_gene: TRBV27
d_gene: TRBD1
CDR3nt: TGTGCCAGCAGTCGACAGGGGATTGAAGCTTTCTTT
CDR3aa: CASSRQGIEAFF

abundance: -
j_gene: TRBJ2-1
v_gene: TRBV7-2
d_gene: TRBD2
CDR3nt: TGTGCCAGCAGCCCACTGAGCGGGGGGGACAATGAGCAGTTCTTC
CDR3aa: CASSPLSGGDNEQFF

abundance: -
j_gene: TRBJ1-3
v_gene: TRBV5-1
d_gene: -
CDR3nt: TGCGCCAGCAGCGAAGGGATGACCTCTGGAAACACCATATATTTT
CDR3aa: CASSEGMTSGNTIYF

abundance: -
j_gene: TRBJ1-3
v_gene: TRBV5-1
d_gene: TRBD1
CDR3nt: TGCGCCAGCAGCGTGGGACAGTTCTCTGGAAACACCATATATTTT
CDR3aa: CASSVGQFSGNTIYF

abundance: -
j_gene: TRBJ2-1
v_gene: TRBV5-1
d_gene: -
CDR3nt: TGCGCCAGCAGCTCGGAAAAACTAGTTAATGAGCAGTTCTTC
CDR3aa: CASSSEKLVNEQFF

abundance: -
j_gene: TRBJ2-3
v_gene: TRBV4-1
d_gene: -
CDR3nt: TGCGCCAGCAGCCAAGAAGGGGCAGGGGTCCCCTACACAGATACGCAGTATTTT
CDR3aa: CASSQEGAGVPYTDTQYF

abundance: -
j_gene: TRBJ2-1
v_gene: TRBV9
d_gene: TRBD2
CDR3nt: TGTGCCAGCAGCGTAGAAGATTACGGGGGGAGCTCCTACAATGAGCAGTTCTTC
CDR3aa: CASSVEDYGGSSYNEQFF

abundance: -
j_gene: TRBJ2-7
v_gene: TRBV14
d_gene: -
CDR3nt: TGTGCCAGCAGCCAAACAGCCTACGAGCAGTACTTC
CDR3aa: CASSQTAYEQYF

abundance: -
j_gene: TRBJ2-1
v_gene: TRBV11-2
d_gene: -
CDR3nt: TGTGCCAGCAGCGCTAAGCAGGGGGGCTACAATGAGCAGTTCTTC
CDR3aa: CASSAKQGGYNEQFF

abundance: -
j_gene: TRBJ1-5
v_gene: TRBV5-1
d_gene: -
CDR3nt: TGCGCCAGCAGGCGGACAGTGGACAATCAGCCCCAGCATTTT
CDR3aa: CASRRTVDNQPQHF

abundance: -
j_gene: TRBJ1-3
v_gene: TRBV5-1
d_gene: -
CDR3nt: TGCGCCAGCAGCTTAAAGGGTAGTGGAAACACCATATATTTT
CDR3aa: CASSLKGSGNTIYF

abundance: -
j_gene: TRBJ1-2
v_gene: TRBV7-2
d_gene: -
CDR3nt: TGTGCCAGCAGTCAGGGGTCATCCGCTAACTATGGCTACACCTTC
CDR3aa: CASSQGSSANYGYTF

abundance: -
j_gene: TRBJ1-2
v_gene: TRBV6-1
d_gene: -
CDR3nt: TGTGCCAGCAGACCACTAGGGCCCTATGGCTACACCTTC
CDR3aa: CASRPLGPYGYTF

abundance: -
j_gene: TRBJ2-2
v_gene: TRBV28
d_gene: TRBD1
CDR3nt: TGTGCCAGCAGTTTTACAGGGGGCTTTAGCGGGGAGCTGTTTTTT
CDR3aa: CASSFTGGFSGELFF

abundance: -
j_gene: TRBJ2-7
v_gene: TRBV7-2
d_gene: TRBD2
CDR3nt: TGTGCCAGCAGCTTAAATGCCGGGACTAGCAACGAGCAGTACTTC
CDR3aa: CASSLNAGTSNEQYF

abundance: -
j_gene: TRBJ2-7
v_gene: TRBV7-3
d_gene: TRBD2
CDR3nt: TGTGCCAGCAGCGAGAGCGGGGACGGCTCCTACGAGCAGTACTTC
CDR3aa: CASSESGDGSYEQYF

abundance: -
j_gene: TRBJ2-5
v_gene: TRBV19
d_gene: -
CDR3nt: TGTGCCAGTAGCAGTAGAAGGCAAGAGACCCAGTACTTC
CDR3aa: CASSSRRQETQYF

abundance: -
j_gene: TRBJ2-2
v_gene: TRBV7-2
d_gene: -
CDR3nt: TGTGCCAGCAGCCCGACTAGTTGGGACACCGGGGAGCTGTTTTTT
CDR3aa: CASSPTSWDTGELFF

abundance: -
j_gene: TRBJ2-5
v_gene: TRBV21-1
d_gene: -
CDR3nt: TGTGCCAGCAGCAAATGGGGGGGGTTCGCAAACTACTTC
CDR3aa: CASSKWGGFANYF

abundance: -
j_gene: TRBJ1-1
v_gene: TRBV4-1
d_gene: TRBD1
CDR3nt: TGCGCCACTAAGGGGGCCATGAACACTGAAGCTTTCTTT
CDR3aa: CATKGAMNTEAFF

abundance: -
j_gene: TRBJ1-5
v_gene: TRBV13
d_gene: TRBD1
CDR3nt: TGTGCCAGCAGCTTAGGGGGCACAGGGGGCAATCAGCCCCAGCATTTT
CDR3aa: CASSLGGTGGNQPQHF

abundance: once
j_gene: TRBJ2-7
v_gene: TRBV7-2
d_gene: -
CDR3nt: TGTGCCAGCAGCTTAGTTCCGGGACTCACCTACGAGCAGTACTTC
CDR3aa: CASSLVPGLTYEQYF

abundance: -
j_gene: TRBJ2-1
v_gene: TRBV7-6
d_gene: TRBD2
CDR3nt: TGTGCCAGCAGCTTGATTTCTAGCGGTAGTACATATGAGCAGTTCTTC
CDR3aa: CASSLISSGSTYEQFF

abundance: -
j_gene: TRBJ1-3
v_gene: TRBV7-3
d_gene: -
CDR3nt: TGTGCCAGCAGCGCCGATCCCTCCTCTGGAAACACCATATATTTT
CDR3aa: CASSADPSSGNTIYF

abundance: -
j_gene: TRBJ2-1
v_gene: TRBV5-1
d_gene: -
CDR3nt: TGCGCCAGCAGCCCCGGGGACACGCTGGGAGGGGAGCAGTTCTTC
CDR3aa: CASSPGDTLGGEQFF

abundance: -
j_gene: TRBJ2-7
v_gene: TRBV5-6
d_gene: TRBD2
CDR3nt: TGTGCCAGCAGCTGGGAGGCCGCGGGAGGGCCTCTGTACGAGCAGTACTTC
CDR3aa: CASSWEAAGGPLYEQYF

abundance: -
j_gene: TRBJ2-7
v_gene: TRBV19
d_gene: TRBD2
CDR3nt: TGTGCCAGTAGTTTCGGACTAGCGGGAGGCTACGAGCAGTACTTC
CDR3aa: CASSFGLAGGYEQYF

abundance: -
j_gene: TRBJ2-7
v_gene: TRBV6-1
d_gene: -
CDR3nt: TGTGCCAGCAGTATTAGCCAGGGAGAATACGAGCAGTACTTC
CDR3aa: CASSISQGEYEQYF

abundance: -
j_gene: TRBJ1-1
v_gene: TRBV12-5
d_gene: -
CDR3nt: TGTGCTAGTGGTTTGGTACCAGGGAACACTGAAGCTTTCTTT
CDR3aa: CASGLVPGNTEAFF

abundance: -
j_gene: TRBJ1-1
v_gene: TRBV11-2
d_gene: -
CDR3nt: TGTGCCAGCAGCTTAGATGAGAACACTGAAGCTTTCTTT
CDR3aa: CASSLDENTEAFF

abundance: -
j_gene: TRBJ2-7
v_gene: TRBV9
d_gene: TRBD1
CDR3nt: TGTGCCAGCAGCTCCACAGGGGATTACGAGCAGTACTTC
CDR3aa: CASSSTGDYEQYF

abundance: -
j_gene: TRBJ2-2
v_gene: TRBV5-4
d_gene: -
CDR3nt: TGTGCCAGCAGCTCAGAGGCCGGGACCCGAGGGGAGCTGTTTTTT
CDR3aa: CASSSEAGTRGELFF

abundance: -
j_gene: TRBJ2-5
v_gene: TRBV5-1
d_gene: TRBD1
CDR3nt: TGCGCCAGCAGCTTGGGACAGGGGCAGACCCAGTACTTC
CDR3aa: CASSLGQGQTQYF

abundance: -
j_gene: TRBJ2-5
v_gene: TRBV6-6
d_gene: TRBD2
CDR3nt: TGTGCCAGCAGTTTGGGACTAGCCTCAGAGACCCAGTACTTC
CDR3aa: CASSLGLASETQYF

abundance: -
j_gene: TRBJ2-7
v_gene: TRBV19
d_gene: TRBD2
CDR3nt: TGTGCCAGTAGTCAGCGGGGGGGGCTATACGAGCAGTACTTC
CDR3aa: CASSQRGGLYEQYF

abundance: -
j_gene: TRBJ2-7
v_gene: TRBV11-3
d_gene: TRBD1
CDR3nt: TGTGCCAGCAGCTTGTGGACAGGAAGCTCCTACGAGCAGTACTTC
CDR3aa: CASSLWTGSSYEQYF

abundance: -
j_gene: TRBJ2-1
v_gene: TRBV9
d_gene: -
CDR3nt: TGTGCCAGCAGCGTAGGTAATAAGAATGAGCAGTTCTTC
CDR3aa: CASSVGNKNEQFF

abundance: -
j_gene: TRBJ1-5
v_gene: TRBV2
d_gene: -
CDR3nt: TGTGCCAGCAGTGGGGAAGCCGGTCACAATCAGCCCCAGCATTTT
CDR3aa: CASSGEAGHNQPQHF

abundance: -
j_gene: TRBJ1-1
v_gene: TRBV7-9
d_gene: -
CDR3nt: TGTGCCAGCAGCTTAGGAGGGGGTGAAGACACTGAAGCTTTCTTT
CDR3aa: CASSLGGGEDTEAFF

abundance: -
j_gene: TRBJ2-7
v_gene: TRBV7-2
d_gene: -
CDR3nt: TGTGCCAGCAGCACCCATGACGGCTCCTACGAGCAGTACTTC
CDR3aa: CASSTHDGSYEQYF

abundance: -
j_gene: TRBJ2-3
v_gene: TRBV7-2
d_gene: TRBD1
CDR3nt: TGTGCCAGCAGCTTAGGGAACAGGGGTTACACAGATACGCAGTATTTT
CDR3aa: CASSLGNRGYTDTQYF

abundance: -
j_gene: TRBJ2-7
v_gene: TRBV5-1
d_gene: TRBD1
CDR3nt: TGCGCCAGCAGCCTCCTGCCCGGGACAGGGAACGAGCAGTACTTC
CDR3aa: CASSLLPGTGNEQYF

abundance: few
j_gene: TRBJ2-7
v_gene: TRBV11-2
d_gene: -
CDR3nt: TGTGCCAGCAGCCTGACTAGCTACGAGCAGTACTTC
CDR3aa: CASSLTSYEQYF